The T cell receptor beta chain described here comes from a study of blood T cell repertoires in COVID-19. Sequenced by immunoSEQ multiplex PCR; TCRdb stores in-frame clones only, minus some. The sample gives approximately 110,000 clones, about 85% of which show up once; roughly 5% is in the top ten. Germline CDR1 reads MNHEY; CDR2 reads SMNVEV (reference sequence). This CDR3 comprises 16 residues. Deletions cut 6 bases from V and 9 bases from J, with 24 bases between. What was sequenced was peripheral blood. The sequence derives from a woman aged 55-69 years with COVID-19, enrolled during active disease. V and J are TRBV27 and TRBJ2-1; D is possibly TRBD1 (8 bases). The CDR3 DNA reads as TGTGCCAGCAGGCCCCTGGGGGAGGGACAGGCGGGTGAGCAGTTCTTC. Its translation is CASRPLGEGQAGEQFF.